These 21 T cell receptor beta chains came from one sample sequenced in a study of control samples from healthy donors and cancer patients. The table came from immunoSEQ multiplex PCR; TCRdb's copy has only in-frame clones and leaves some out. The sample contains some 120,000 clones, about 95% of which appear only once. The material sequenced was blood. The receptors were gathered from a man aged 30-40 years in good health.

The genes are TRBV4-1 and TRBJ1-1; D possibly corresponds to TRBD1 (6 bases). The CDR3 is 15 residues long. Germline CDR1 MGHRA, CDR2 YSYEKL. V shed 6 bases and J shed 0 bases, with 14 bases lying between them. The CDR3 region is CASSSFQGLNTEAFF. DNA of the CDR3: TGCGCCAGCAGTTCCTTTCAGGGGCTGAACACTGAAGCTTTCTTT.

V usage is TRBV2 and J usage is TRBJ1-2; D is possibly TRBD1 (5 bases). The CDR3 is 13 amino acids. Between the trimmed V and J ends, which lost 8 bases and 4 bases, there was a span of 14 bases. Per germline, CDR1 SNHLY and CDR2 FYNNEI. Here the CDR3 reads CASGGTPAYGYTF. CDR3 DNA: TGTGCCAGCGGCGGGACTCCAGCCTATGGCTACACCTTC.

V gene TRBV30 combines with J gene TRBJ1-2; D gene uncertain. Germline V gene sequence: CDR1 GTSNPN, CDR2 SVGIG (reference sequence). The CDR3 length is 11 residues. V gave up 0 bases and J gave up 4 bases, with 3 bases separating them. The CDR3 DNA is TGTGCCTGGAGTGTAGGCTATGGCTACACCTTC. Its translation: CAWSVGYGYTF.

The rearrangement links TRBV30 to TRBJ1-2; 7 nucleotides match TRBD1. Germline lookup yields CDR1 GTSNPN and CDR2 SVGIG (reference sequence). This CDR3 has 15 residues. The V and J ends lost 5 bases and 1 base, in that order; junction bases with no gene match: 10. The CDR3 DNA sequence: TGTGCCTGGGCCCGAGGGGGCGCCCTTAACTATGGCTACACCTTC. It yields the protein CAWARGGALNYGYTF.

The chain combines TRBV6-2 or TRBV6-3 with TRBJ2-1; possibly TRBD1 or TRBD2 for D (5 bases each). This CDR3 has 12 amino acids. V dropped 3 bases and J dropped 10 bases, with 10 bases sitting between them. Germline V gene lookup returns CDR1 MNHEY and CDR2 SVGEGT. This CDR3 reads CASSYLGDEQFF. The CDR3 coding sequence is TGTGCCAGCAGTTATCTAGGGGACGAGCAGTTCTTC.

This chain's CDR3 is CAWTFDRDEQYF. The CDR3, as DNA: TGTGCCTGGACCTTTGACAGGGACGAGCAGTACTTC. The gene calls are TRBV30 and TRBJ2-7; 7 nucleotides agree with TRBD1. CDR3 length equals 12 residues. Germline V CDR1 and CDR2: GTSNPN, SVGIG (reference sequence). The junction had 5 bases not matched to a gene; V was cut back by 4 bases and J by 5 bases.

The chain employs TRBV7-3 and TRBJ2-5, with 7 bases lining up with TRBD1. The CDR3 has 15 residues. Trimming took 5 bases from V and 2 from J; bases not matched to a gene: 8. Per germline, CDR1 SGHTA and CDR2 FQGTGA. DNA for the CDR3: TGTGCCAGCAGCCCGACGGGACAGTATCAAGAGACCCAGTACTTC. Its translation: CASSPTGQYQETQYF.

This rearrangement joins TRBV19 to TRBJ2-2, with unresolved D. CDR1 is LNHDA and CDR2 is SQIVND in the germline V gene (reference sequence). Between the trimmed V and J ends, which lost 5 bases and 6 bases, there was a span of 10 bases. This CDR3 comprises 13 residues. The CDR3: CASSWTPAGELFF. The DNA of the CDR3 is TGTGCCAGTAGTTGGACGCCTGCCGGGGAGCTGTTTTTT.

The CDR3 DNA sequence: TGTGCCAGTAGTATTCGTCAACGGGTGAACACTGAAGCTTTCTTT. Protein product: CASSIRQRVNTEAFF. This sequence joins TRBV19 and TRBJ1-1, with D uncertain. V lost 3 bases, J lost 0 bases, and 11 bases lay in between. From germline, CDR1 is LNHDA and CDR2 SQIVND (reference sequence). This CDR3 comprises 15 residues.

The chain has TRBV7-9 and TRBJ1-1, with D tentatively TRBD1 (5 bases). CDR3 length: 15 residues. CDR1 SEHNR and CDR2 FQNEAQ come from the germline V gene (reference sequence). V was pared by 5 bases and J by 4 bases, with 17 bases between. CDR3 amino acids: CASSPGTSKATEAFF. The CDR3 DNA sequence: TGTGCCAGCAGCCCAGGGACGTCTAAGGCCACTGAAGCTTTCTTT.

The chain has TRBV19 and TRBJ2-3; possibly TRBD2 for D (5 bases). V lost 1 base and J lost 1, with 12 bases in between. The CDR3 runs 16 residues. The germline V gene encodes CDR1 LNHDA and CDR2 SQIVND (reference sequence). The CDR3 region is CASSIASGMGTDTQYF. The CDR3 nucleotides are TGTGCCAGTAGTATAGCGAGCGGAATGGGCACAGATACGCAGTATTTT.

V gene TRBV11-2 combines with J gene TRBJ2-3; 9 bases match TRBD2. With 0 bases clipped from V and 6 bases from J, the junction kept 7 bases outside the gene matches. CDR1 and CDR2 from the germline V gene are SGHAT and FQNNGV. The CDR3 extends over 16 amino acids. Here the CDR3 DNA reads TGTGCCAGCAGCTTAGACGGCGGGGGGGCTTCGGATACGCAGTATTTT. It yields the protein CASSLDGGGASDTQYF.

As DNA, the CDR3 is TGTGCCAGCAGCCTGGACAGGGGAAGTTCACCCCTCCACTTT. Protein sequence: CASSLDRGSSPLHF. This chain connects TRBV6-2 or TRBV6-3 to TRBJ1-6, with 9 bases matching TRBD1. Germline V gene lookup returns CDR1 MNHEY and CDR2 SVGEGT. The CDR3 runs to 14 residues. V lost 6 bases and J lost 9; bases outside the gene matches: 6.

The gene calls are TRBV4-1 and TRBJ2-1; D might be TRBD2 (6 bases). The CDR3 spans 16 residues. Trimming left V 1 base short and J 4 bases short, with 14 bases between. The germline gives CDR1 MGHRA, CDR2 YSYEKL. The CDR3 region is CASSQVGGLEYNEQFF. The CDR3 DNA sequence: TGCGCCAGCAGCCAAGTCGGGGGATTGGAGTACAATGAGCAGTTCTTC.

This chain joins TRBV5-1 and TRBJ1-1; tentatively, D is TRBD1 (6 bases). The V end lost 3 bases, the J end lost 3 bases, and 15 bases lay between the germline ends. The CDR3 runs 15 residues. CDR1 and CDR2 from the germline V gene are SGHRS and YFSETQ. For the CDR3, the DNA is TGCGCCAGCAGCTCCCTACAGGGTACAGACACTGAAGCTTTCTTT. It encodes CASSSLQGTDTEAFF.

V usage is TRBV5-4 and J usage is TRBJ1-1; D may be TRBD1 (5 bases). Trimming shortened V by 6 bases and J by 1 base, and 13 bases separated the two germline ends. CDR3 length: 14 residues. Germline CDR1 reads SGHNT; CDR2 reads YYREEE (reference sequence). The CDR3 nucleotides are TGTGCCAGCATGGGGGGAATATCGAACACTGAAGCTTTCTTT. This codes for CASMGGISNTEAFF.

V usage is TRBV6-2 or TRBV6-3 and J usage is TRBJ2-1; TRBD2 agrees at 13 bases. Trimming removed 2 bases from V and 6 bases from J; junction bases left unmatched: 10. The CDR3 runs to 18 residues. Germline V gene lookup returns CDR1 MNHEY and CDR2 SVGEGT. CDR3 protein: CASSYVRLAGGFGNEQFF. The CDR3 coding sequence is TGTGCCAGCAGTTACGTCAGACTAGCGGGGGGATTCGGCAATGAGCAGTTCTTC.

This rearrangement joins TRBV5-4 to TRBJ2-1; TRBD2 might be the D (5 bases). The ends were cut back, 4 bases at V and 2 bases at J, with 10 bases in the middle. This CDR3 contains 14 residues. CDR1 and CDR2 from the germline V gene are SGHNT and YYREEE (reference sequence). The CDR3 coding sequence is TGTGCCAGCAGCCTGGTCGGGGCCTACAATGAGCAGTTCTTC. Translated: CASSLVGAYNEQFF.

The gene calls are TRBV28 and TRBJ1-5; D perhaps matches TRBD1 (5 bases). V lost 4 bases to trimming and J lost 2 bases, with 15 bases between them. The CDR3 is made up of 16 amino acids. Germline CDR1 is MDHEN and CDR2 is SYDVKM. The CDR3 loop reads CASSSLRGHRNQPQHF. CDR3 nucleotides: TGTGCCAGCAGTTCCTTGAGAGGACACCGCAATCAGCCCCAGCATTTT.

The chain links TRBV6-5 to TRBJ1-2, with D possibly being TRBD1 (6 bases). Trimming removed 5 bases at V and 8 bases at J, with 12 bases between. Per the germline V gene, CDR1 is MNHEY and CDR2 is SVGAGI. The CDR3 totals 12 residues. In DNA form, the CDR3 reads TGTGCCAGCAGTATGACAGGACAAGGCTACACCTTC. This codes for CASSMTGQGYTF.

V is TRBV7-2 and J is TRBJ2-5, with 7 positions matching TRBD2. The CDR3 is made up of 15 amino acids. Germline CDR1 is SGHTA and CDR2 is FQGNSA. V shed 4 bases and J 7 bases; nucleotides not matched to a gene: 12. CDR3 DNA sequence: TGTGCCAGCAGCTCCACTAGCGAGATGGGGGGGACCCAGTACTTC. Amino acids: CASSSTSEMGGTQYF.